This TCR beta chain was profiled in a study of T cells in Graves' hyperthyroidism and ophthalmopathy. This clonotype was counted at least ten times. Germline V lookup: CDR1 SGHRS, CDR2 YFSETQ. The CDR3 is 14 amino acids. With V trimmed by 4 bases and J by 4 bases, 8 bases remained unmatched. TCR beta CDR3 sequences were amplified from RNA transcripts. The HTBI primer set served for first-round RT-PCR of the TCR CDR3. TCRdb reanalysed the multiplex PCR reads using MiXCR and keeps one entry per CDR3 protein. Of hundreds of thousands of distinct CDR3 sequences listed, 14% to 15% were seen once; the top ten hold about 30%. Stable disease denoted Graves' hyperthyroidism without ophthalmopathy progression within 18 months. The PBMCs had their origin in roughly 10 ml of fresh peripheral blood.

This sequence joins TRBV5-1 and TRBJ2-7; 7 positions agree with TRBD1. The sequenced sample consisted of blood. This clonotype was obtained from a woman younger than 45 with Graves' hyperthyroidism. CDR3 sequence reads: CASSPRQGNYEQYF. The CDR3 region has the DNA TGCGCCAGCAGCCCGAGACAGGGAAATTACGAGCAGTACTTC.